The 20 T cell receptor beta chains below come from one sample, sequenced in a study of blood T cell repertoires in COVID-19. TCRdb's table, derived via immunoSEQ multiplex PCR, lists solely in-frame clones and lacks some. The table has about 240,000 clones, about 83% seen once. The sequencing sample was made of peripheral blood. The receptors here all came from a man aged 80 or over with acute or convalescent COVID-19.

This clone was observed a single time. The CDR3 region is CASRTTGRDQETQYF. The CDR3 DNA reads TGTGCCAGTAGGACGACAGGGCGAGACCAAGAGACCCAGTACTTC. The chain employs TRBV19 and TRBJ2-5, with 7 positions matching TRBD1. Germline lookup yields CDR1 LNHDA and CDR2 SQIVND (reference sequence). The CDR3 contains 15 residues. Unmatched junction bases numbered 7, after V lost 6 bases and J lost 0 bases. Based on the CDR3 plus reference TRBV19 and TRBJ2-5, the full variable domain is DGGITQSPKYLFRKEGQNVTLSCEQNLNHDAMYWYRQDPGQGLRLIYYSQIVNDFQKGDIAEGYSVSREKKESFPLTVTSAQKNPTAFYLCASRTTGRDQETQYFGPGTRLLVL.

This chain links TRBV7-2 with TRBJ2-1; 10 positions match TRBD2. Germline values: CDR1 SGHTA, CDR2 FQGNSA. This CDR3 is built from 15 residues. The ends lost 1 base at V and 9 bases at J; junction bases unmatched: 6. The CDR3 nucleotides read TGTGCCAGCAGCTTAGTGAGTCTAGCGGGAGTTGAGCAGTTCTTC. Its protein is CASSLVSLAGVEQFF.

The rearrangement uses TRBV2 and TRBJ2-1; 7 bases line up with TRBD2. Per germline, CDR1 SNHLY and CDR2 FYNNEI. Germline trimming cut 8 bases from V and 5 bases from J; bases unmatched to any gene: 3. CDR3 length equals 12 residues. The CDR3 here is CASGRAHNEQFF. As DNA, the CDR3 is TGTGCCAGCGGGAGGGCCCACAATGAGCAGTTCTTC.

J is TRBJ1-2 and V is TRBV7-9; 8 nucleotides line up with TRBD1. The V segment lost 1 base and the J segment 6 bases; nucleotides outside the gene matches: 4. In germline, CDR1 is SEHNR, CDR2 FQNEAQ (reference sequence). The length of the CDR3 is 14 residues. CDR3 in amino acids: CASSLGTGGDGYTF. In DNA, the CDR3 is TGTGCCAGCAGCTTAGGTACAGGGGGTGATGGCTACACCTTC.

The chain combines TRBV2 with TRBJ2-5; weak D call: TRBD1 (6 bases). Germline V gene lookup returns CDR1 SNHLY and CDR2 FYNNEI. The CDR3 covers 16 residues. V lost 5 bases to trimming and J lost 0 bases, with 16 bases between them. The CDR3 region has the DNA TGTGCCAGCAGTTCACAGGGATCCCGCCACCAAGAGACCCAGTACTTC. This translates into CASSSQGSRHQETQYF.

The chain carries TRBV18 and TRBJ1-2, with TRBD1 as a possible D gene (5 bases). V lost 3 bases to trimming and J lost 8 bases, with 19 bases between them. Looked up from germline, CDR1 is KGHSH and CDR2 is LQKENI. This CDR3 contains 15 residues. CDR3 coding DNA: TGTGCCAGCTCACCGGCGACAGCCCTTAGGGGCGGCTACACCTTC. As protein: CASSPATALRGGYTF.

The chain is built from TRBV5-6 and TRBJ1-1; D gene uncertain. Germline CDR1 reads SGHDT; CDR2 reads YYEEEE. V lost 0 bases, J lost 3 bases, and 12 bases lay in between. The CDR3 totals 15 residues. The CDR3 protein is CASSLVGGRDTEAFF. Here the CDR3 DNA reads TGTGCCAGCAGCTTGGTGGGTGGCCGGGACACTGAAGCTTTCTTT.

The chain joins TRBV14 to TRBJ2-3; D ambiguous. Trimming removed 4 bases at V and 7 bases at J, with 6 bases between. The CDR3 spans 11 residues. The germline V gene encodes CDR1 SGHDN and CDR2 FVKESK. Written as DNA, the CDR3 is TGTGCCAGCAGCCTCCTCTATACGCAGTATTTT. Translation gives CASSLLYTQYF.

The rearrangement links TRBV12-3 or TRBV12-4 to TRBJ1-6, with D unresolved. CDR3 length: 13 amino acids. With 4 bases removed from V and 7 bases from J, the gap between germline ends came to 8 bases. The CDR3 loop is CASSYLGNSPLHF. The CDR3 DNA reads as TGTGCCAGCAGTTACCTGGGCAATTCACCCCTCCACTTT.

The chain joins TRBV24-1 to TRBJ2-1, with a weak D call TRBD2 (6 bases). The CDR3 is 13 amino acids. The germline CDR1 and CDR2 sequences are KGHDR and SFDVKD. Trimming removed 12 bases at V and 6 bases at J, with 17 bases between. The CDR3 reads CAARDSWSNEQFF. The CDR3 DNA is TGTGCCGCGAGGGACTCCTGGAGCAATGAGCAGTTCTTC.

The table lists this clone with a count of one. The chain carries TRBV6-6 and TRBJ2-7; 9 positions match TRBD1. Germline V gene lookup returns CDR1 MNHNY and CDR2 SVGAGI (reference sequence). The CDR3 is 14 amino acids. After removal of 6 bases from V and 2 bases from J, the junction contained 5 bases not matched to a gene. CDR3 protein: CASRAGTGPYEQYF. CDR3 coding DNA: TGTGCCAGCAGGGCAGGGACAGGGCCCTACGAGCAGTACTTC.

This rearrangement joins TRBV11-2 to TRBJ1-4, with D perhaps matching TRBD1 (5 bases). Trimming removed 3 bases at V and 8 bases at J, with 13 bases between. Per germline, CDR1 SGHAT and CDR2 FQNNGV. The CDR3 totals 14 residues. CDR3 region: CASSLGLRGEKLFF. CDR3 DNA: TGTGCCAGCAGCTTGGGCCTTCGGGGGGAAAAACTGTTTTTT.

This clone is a singleton in its sample. DNA for the CDR3: TGTGCCAGCAGTTTTGGAGGGGCGAACACTGAAGCTTTCTTT. As protein: CASSFGGANTEAFF. V is TRBV28 and J is TRBJ1-1; tentatively, D is TRBD1 (5 bases). The CDR3 loop spans 14 amino acids. CDR1 is MDHEN, CDR2 SYDVKM, per germline. V dropped 3 bases and J dropped 1 base, with 9 bases sitting between them.

V and J are TRBV18 and TRBJ1-5; TRBD1 might be the D (6 bases). Germline CDR1 KGHSH, CDR2 LQKENI. V lost 3 bases to trimming and J lost 7 bases, with 13 bases between them. The length of the CDR3 is 14 residues. This chain's CDR3 is CASSPLRGSQPQHF. CDR3 coding DNA: TGTGCCAGCTCACCTCTGAGGGGGTCACAGCCCCAGCATTTT.

The chain recombines TRBV5-1 with TRBJ2-5; D may be TRBD2 (5 bases). V lost 4 bases to trimming and J lost 5 bases, with 18 bases between them. The CDR3 length is 15 residues. Germline V gene data show CDR1 as SGHRS and CDR2 as YFSETQ. The CDR3 loop reads CASSRGRGLEETQYF. The CDR3 DNA is TGCGCCAGCAGCCGCGGCCGGGGTCTTGAGGAGACCCAGTACTTC. Filled out from reference TRBV5-1 and TRBJ2-5, the complete variable domain reads KAGVTQTPRYLIKTRGQQVTLSCSPISGHRSVSWYQQTPGQGLQFLFEYFSETQRNKGNFPGRFSGRQFSNSRSEMNVSTLELGDSALYLCASSRGRGLEETQYFGPGTRLLVL.

The chain recombines TRBV19 with TRBJ2-7, with unresolved D. Trimming removed 5 bases at V and 0 bases at J, with 8 bases between. Germline assignment: CDR1 LNHDA and CDR2 SQIVND (reference sequence). The length of the CDR3 is 13 residues. The CDR3, as DNA: TGTGCCAGTAGTGCCTCTAGCTCCTACGAGCAGTACTTC. It is translated as CASSASSSYEQYF.

This chain links TRBV29-1 with TRBJ1-4; D is unclear. Germline-derived CDR1 and CDR2 are SQVTM and ANQGSEA. Trimming cost V 4 bases and J 6 bases, with 15 bases left between them. The CDR3 totals 14 residues. The CDR3 loop is CSVGGTWGDEKLFF. Here the CDR3 DNA reads TGCAGCGTTGGGGGTACGTGGGGAGATGAAAAACTGTTTTTT.

This clone has only one observation. The rearrangement joins TRBV5-1 to TRBJ2-3, with D hard to call. Germline V gene sequence: CDR1 SGHRS, CDR2 YFSETQ. CDR3 length: 16 residues. Between the trimmed V and J ends, which lost 4 bases and 0 bases, there was a span of 15 bases. Here the CDR3 DNA reads TGCGCCAGCAGCACGGGTCTCCGTCTTAGCACAGATACGCAGTATTTT. Protein sequence: CASSTGLRLSTDTQYF. The full variable domain, with the rest looked up from reference TRBV5-1 and TRBJ2-3, is KAGVTQTPRYLIKTRGQQVTLSCSPISGHRSVSWYQQTPGQGLQFLFEYFSETQRNKGNFPGRFSGRQFSNSRSEMNVSTLELGDSALYLCASSTGLRLSTDTQYFGPGTRLTVL.

The V call is TRBV6-5, the J call TRBJ1-4; D not resolved. Trimming took off 2 bases at V and 0 bases at J, with 7 bases between the two ends. Germline CDR1 reads MNHEY; CDR2 reads SVGAGI. The CDR3 is 15 amino acids. CDR3: CASSYQTTTNEKLFF. The CDR3 DNA reads as TGTGCCAGCAGTTACCAGACTACAACTAATGAAAAACTGTTTTTT.

This sequence joins TRBV5-6 and TRBJ1-4; 9 positions match TRBD1. The CDR3 length is 15 residues. Germline V lookup: CDR1 SGHDT, CDR2 YYEEEE. V lost 4 bases, J lost 6 bases, and 7 bases stayed unmatched. The CDR3 loop is CASSPYRGRHEKLFF. CDR3 DNA: TGTGCCAGCAGCCCCTACAGGGGGCGCCATGAAAAACTGTTTTTT.